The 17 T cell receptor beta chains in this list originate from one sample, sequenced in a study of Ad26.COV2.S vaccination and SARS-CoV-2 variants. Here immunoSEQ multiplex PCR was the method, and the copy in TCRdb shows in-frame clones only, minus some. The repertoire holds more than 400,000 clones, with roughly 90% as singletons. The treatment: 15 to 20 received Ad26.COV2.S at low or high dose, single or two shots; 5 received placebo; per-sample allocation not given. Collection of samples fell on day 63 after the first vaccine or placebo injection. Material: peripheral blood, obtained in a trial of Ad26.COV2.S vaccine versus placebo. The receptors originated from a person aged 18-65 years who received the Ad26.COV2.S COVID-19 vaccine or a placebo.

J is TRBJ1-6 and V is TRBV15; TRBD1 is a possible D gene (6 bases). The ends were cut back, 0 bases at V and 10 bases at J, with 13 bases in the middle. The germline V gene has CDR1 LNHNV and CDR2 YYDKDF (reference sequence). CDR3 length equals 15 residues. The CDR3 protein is CATSRDPRGNSPLHF. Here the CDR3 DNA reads TGTGCCACCAGCAGAGACCCCAGGGGTAACTCACCCCTCCACTTT.

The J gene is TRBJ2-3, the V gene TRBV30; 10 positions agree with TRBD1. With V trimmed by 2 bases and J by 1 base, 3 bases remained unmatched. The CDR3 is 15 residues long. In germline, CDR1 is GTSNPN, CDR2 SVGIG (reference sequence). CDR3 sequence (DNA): TGTGCCTGGAGTCTGACAGGGGGCGGCACAGATACGCAGTATTTT. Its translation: CAWSLTGGGTDTQYF.

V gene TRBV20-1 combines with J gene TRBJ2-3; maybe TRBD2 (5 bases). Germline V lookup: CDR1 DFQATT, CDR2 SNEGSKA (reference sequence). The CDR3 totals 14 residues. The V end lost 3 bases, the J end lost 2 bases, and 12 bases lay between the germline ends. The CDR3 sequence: CSASSWRVTDTQYF. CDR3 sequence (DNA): TGCAGTGCTAGTTCCTGGCGGGTCACAGATACGCAGTATTTT.

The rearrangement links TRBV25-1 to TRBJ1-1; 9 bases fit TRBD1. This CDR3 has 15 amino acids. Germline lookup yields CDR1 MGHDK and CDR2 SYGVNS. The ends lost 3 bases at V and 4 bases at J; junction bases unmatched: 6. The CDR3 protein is CASSEIQGAFTEAFF. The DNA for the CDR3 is TGTGCCAGCAGTGAGATACAGGGGGCGTTCACTGAAGCTTTCTTT.

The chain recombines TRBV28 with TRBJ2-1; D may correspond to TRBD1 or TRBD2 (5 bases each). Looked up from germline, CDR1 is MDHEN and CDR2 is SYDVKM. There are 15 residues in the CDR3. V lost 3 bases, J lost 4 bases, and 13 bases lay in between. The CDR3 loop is CASSLGVGIYNEQFF. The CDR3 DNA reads TGTGCCAGCAGTTTGGGGGTGGGGATATACAATGAGCAGTTCTTC.

In DNA, the CDR3 is TGTGCCTGGGGGCGGGATAGCAATCAGCCCCAGCATTTT. Protein sequence: CAWGRDSNQPQHF. The chain employs TRBV30 and TRBJ1-5; D gene ambiguous. V shed 5 bases and J shed 0 bases, with 8 bases lying between them. Looked up from germline, CDR1 is GTSNPN and CDR2 is SVGIG (reference sequence). This CDR3 region has 13 residues.

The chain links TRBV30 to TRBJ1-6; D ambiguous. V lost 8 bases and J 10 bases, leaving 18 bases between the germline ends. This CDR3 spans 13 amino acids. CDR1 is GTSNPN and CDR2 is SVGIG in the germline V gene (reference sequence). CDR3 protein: CAAGRSAGSPLHF. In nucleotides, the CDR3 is TGTGCCGCCGGCCGGTCGGCGGGATCACCCCTCCACTTT.

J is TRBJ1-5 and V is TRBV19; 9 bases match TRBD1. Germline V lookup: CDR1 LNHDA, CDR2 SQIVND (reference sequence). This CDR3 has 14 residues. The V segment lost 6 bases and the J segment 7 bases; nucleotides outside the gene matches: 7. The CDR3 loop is CASSMDRGEQPQHF. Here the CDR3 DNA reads TGTGCCAGTAGCATGGACAGGGGTGAACAGCCCCAGCATTTT.

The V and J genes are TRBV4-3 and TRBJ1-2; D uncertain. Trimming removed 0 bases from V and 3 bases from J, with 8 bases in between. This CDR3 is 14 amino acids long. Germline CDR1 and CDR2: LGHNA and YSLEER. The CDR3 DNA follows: TGCGCCAGCAGCCAAGATTGGGTTCACTATGGCTACACCTTC. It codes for CASSQDWVHYGYTF.

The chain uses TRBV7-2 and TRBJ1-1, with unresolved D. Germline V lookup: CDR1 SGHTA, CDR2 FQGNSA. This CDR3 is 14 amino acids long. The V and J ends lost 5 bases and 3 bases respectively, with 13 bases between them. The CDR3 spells CASSPSGGYTEAFF. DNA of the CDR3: TGTGCCAGCAGCCCCTCGGGAGGGTACACTGAAGCTTTCTTT.

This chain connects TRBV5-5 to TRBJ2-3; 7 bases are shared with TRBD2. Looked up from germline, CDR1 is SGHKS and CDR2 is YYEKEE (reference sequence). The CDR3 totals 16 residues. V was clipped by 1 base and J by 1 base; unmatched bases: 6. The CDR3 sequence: CASSLIAGVGTDTQYF. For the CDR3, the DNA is TGTGCCAGCAGCTTGATCGCGGGGGTAGGCACAGATACGCAGTATTTT.

CDR3 DNA: TGTGCCAGCAGCGTAGGTAGCGGGGGGCAAGAGACCCAGTACTTC. Translation: CASSVGSGGQETQYF. The rearrangement links TRBV9 to TRBJ2-5; 10 bases agree with TRBD2. Germline assignment: CDR1 SGDLS and CDR2 YYNGEE. V lost 0 bases to trimming and J lost 2 bases; unmatched junction nucleotides: 1. The CDR3 is made up of 15 amino acids.

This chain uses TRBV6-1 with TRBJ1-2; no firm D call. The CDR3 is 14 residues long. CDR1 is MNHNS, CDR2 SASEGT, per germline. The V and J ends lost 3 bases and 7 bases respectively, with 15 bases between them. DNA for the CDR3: TGTGCCAGCAGTGACCAGCAAAGGACGGGTGGCTACACCTTC. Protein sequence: CASSDQQRTGGYTF.

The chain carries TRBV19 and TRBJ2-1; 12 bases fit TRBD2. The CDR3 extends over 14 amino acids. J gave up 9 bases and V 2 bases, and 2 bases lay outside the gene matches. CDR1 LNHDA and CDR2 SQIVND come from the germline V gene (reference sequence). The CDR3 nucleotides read TGTGCCAGTAGTATATTGGGACTAGCGGGTGAGCAGTTCTTC. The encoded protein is CASSILGLAGEQFF.

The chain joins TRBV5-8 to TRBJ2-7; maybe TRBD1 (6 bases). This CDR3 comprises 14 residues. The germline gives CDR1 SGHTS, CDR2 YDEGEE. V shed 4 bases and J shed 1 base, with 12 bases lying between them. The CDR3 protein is CASSDIGGSYEQYF. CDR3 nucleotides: TGTGCCAGCAGCGATATAGGGGGTTCCTACGAGCAGTACTTC.

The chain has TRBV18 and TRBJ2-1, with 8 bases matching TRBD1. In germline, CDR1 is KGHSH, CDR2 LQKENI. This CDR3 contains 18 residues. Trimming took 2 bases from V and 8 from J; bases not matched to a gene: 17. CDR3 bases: TGTGCCAGCTCACCATCTTGGTCACAGGGGGACGTTTTGGATGAGCAGTTCTTC. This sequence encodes CASSPSWSQGDVLDEQFF.

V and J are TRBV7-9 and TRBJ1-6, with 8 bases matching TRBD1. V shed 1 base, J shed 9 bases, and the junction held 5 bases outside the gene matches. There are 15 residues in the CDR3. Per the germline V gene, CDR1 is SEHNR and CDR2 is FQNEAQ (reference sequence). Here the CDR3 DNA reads TGTGCCAGCAGCTTAGTTCAGGGGGCGGGTTCACCCCTCCACTTT. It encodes CASSLVQGAGSPLHF.